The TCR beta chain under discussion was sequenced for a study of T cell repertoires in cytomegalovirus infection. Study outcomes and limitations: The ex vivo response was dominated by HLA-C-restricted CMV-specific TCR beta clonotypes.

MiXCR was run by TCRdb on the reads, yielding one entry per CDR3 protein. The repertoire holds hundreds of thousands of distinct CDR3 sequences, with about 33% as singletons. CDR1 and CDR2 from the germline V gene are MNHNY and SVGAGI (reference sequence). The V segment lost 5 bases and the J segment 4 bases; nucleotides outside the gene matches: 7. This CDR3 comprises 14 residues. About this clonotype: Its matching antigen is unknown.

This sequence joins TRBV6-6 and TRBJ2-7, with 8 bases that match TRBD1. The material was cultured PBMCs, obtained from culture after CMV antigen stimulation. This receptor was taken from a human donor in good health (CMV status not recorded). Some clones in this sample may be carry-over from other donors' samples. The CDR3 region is CASSRHRGLYEQYV. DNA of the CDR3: TGTGCCAGCAGTCGGCACAGGGGGTTGTACGAGCAGTACGTC.